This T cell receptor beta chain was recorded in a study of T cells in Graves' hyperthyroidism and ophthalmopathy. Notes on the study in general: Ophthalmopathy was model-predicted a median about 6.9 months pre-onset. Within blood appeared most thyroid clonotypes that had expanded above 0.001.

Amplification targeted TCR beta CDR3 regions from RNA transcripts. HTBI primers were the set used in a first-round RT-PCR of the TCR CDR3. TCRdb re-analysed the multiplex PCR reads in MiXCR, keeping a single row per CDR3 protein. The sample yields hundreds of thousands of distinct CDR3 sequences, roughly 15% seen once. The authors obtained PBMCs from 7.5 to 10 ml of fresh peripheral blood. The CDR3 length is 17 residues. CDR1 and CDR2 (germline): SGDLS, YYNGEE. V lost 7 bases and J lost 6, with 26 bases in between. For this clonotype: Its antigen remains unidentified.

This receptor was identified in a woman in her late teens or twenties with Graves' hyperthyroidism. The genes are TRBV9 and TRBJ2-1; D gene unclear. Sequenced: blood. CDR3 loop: CASGGDRLGQSVNEQFF. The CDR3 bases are TGTGCCAGCGGCGGCGACCGACTCGGGCAATCGGTCAATGAGCAGTTCTTC.